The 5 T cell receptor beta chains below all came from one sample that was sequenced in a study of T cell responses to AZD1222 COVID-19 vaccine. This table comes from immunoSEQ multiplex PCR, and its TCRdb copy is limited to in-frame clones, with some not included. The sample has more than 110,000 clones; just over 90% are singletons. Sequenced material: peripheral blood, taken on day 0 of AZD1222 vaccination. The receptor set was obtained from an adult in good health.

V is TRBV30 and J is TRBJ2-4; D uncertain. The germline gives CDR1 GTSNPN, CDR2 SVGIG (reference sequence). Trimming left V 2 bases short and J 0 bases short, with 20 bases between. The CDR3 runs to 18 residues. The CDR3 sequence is CAWSRPGLRLIAKNIQYF. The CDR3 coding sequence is TGTGCCTGGAGTCGCCCTGGTCTCCGCTTAATAGCCAAAAACATTCAGTACTTC.

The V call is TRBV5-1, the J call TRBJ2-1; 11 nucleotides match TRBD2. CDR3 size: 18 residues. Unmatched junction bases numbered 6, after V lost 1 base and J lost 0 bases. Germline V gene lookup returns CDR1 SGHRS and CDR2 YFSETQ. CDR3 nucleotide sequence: TGCGCCAGCAGCTTGATGGCTAGCGGGGGGCTCTCCTACAATGAGCAGTTCTTC. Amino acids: CASSLMASGGLSYNEQFF.

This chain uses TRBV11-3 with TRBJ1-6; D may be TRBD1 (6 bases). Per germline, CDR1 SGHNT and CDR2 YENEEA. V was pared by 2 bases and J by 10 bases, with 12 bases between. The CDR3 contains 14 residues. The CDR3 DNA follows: TGTGCCAGCAGCTTAAGTCATACAGGGTCACCCCTCCACTTT. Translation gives CASSLSHTGSPLHF.

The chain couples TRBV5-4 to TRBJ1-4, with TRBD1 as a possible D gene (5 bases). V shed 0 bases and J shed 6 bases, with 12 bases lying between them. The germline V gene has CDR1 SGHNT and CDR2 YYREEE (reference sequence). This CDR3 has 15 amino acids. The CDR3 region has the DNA TGTGCCAGCAGCTTGGCCTGGGGCGGGGATGAAAAACTGTTTTTT. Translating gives CASSLAWGGDEKLFF.

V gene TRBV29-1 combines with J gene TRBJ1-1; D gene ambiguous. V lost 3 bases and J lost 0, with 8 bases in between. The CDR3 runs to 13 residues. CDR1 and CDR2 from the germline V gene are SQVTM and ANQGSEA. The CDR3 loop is CSVDVGMNTEAFF. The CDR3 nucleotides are TGCAGCGTTGACGTGGGCATGAACACTGAAGCTTTCTTT. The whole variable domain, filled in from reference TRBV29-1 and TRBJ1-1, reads SAVISQKPSRDICQRGTSLTIQCQVDSQVTMMFWYRQQPGQSLTLIATANQGSEATYESGFVIDKFPISRPNLTFSTLTVSNMSPEDSSIYLCSVDVGMNTEAFFGQGTRLTVV.